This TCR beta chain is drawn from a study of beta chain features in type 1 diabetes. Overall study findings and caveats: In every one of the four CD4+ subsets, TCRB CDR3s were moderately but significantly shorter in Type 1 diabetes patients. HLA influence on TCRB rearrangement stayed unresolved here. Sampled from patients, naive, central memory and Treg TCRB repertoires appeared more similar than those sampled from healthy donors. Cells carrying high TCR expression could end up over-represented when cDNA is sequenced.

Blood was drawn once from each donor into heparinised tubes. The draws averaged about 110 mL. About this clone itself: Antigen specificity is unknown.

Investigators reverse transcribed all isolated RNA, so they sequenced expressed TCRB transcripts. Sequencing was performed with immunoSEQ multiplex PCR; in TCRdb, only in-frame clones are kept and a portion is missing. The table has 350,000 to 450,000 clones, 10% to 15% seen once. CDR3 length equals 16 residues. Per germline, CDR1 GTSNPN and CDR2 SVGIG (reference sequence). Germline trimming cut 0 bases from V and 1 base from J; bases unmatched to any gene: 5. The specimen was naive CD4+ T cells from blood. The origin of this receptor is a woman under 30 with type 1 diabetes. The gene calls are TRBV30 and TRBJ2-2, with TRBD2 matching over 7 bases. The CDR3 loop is CAWSVRGVLNTGELFF. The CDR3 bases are TGTGCCTGGAGTGTACGGGGGGTACTGAACACCGGGGAGCTGTTTTTT.